The rows below give T cell receptor beta chains drawn from one sample of a study of cytomegalovirus exposure and HLA in healthy donors. TCRdb's table, derived via immunoSEQ multiplex PCR, lists solely in-frame clones and lacks some. The sample lists 95,000 to 130,000 clones; around three quarters were seen once. Sequenced material: PBMCs. The receptors shown here come from a man aged 25 to 40 in good health and CMV-seropositive. CDR3s include the opening cysteine and the closing phenylalanine or tryptophan. Clone size is not always given. Where it is, it says once, few, many or a class for expanded clones.

J gene: TRBJ1-1
clone size: .
V gene: TRBV7-7
CDR3 protein: CASSLDRGTEAFF

J gene: TRBJ1-5
clone size: .
V gene: TRBV30
CDR3 protein: CAWRGRGNQPQHF

J gene: TRBJ2-7
clone size: .
V gene: TRBV27
CDR3 protein: CASSLNRGGEQYF

J gene: TRBJ2-7
clone size: .
V gene: TRBV28
CDR3 protein: CASRETGLRLYEQYF

J gene: TRBJ1-1
clone size: .
V gene: TRBV7-2
CDR3 protein: CASSFRGPAEAFF

J gene: TRBJ2-2
clone size: .
V gene: TRBV2
CDR3 protein: CASSDGTDTGELFF

J gene: TRBJ2-7
clone size: .
V gene: TRBV28
CDR3 protein: CASSLPPLAGTTYEQYF

J gene: TRBJ1-1
clone size: .
V gene: TRBV7-9
CDR3 protein: CSSSRTGNTEAFF

J gene: TRBJ2-7
clone size: .
V gene: TRBV5-1
CDR3 protein: CASSLAGTFSYEQYF

J gene: TRBJ2-3
clone size: .
V gene: TRBV7-2
CDR3 protein: CASSTPRTDTQYF

J gene: TRBJ1-6
clone size: .
V gene: TRBV7-9
CDR3 protein: CASSLVQGASSPLHF

J gene: TRBJ2-2
clone size: .
V gene: TRBV4-3
CDR3 protein: CASSQARLAANTGELFF

J gene: TRBJ1-2
clone size: .
V gene: TRBV19
CDR3 protein: CASSILPGTNYGYTF

J gene: TRBJ1-1
clone size: .
V gene: TRBV28
CDR3 protein: CASSPGGFGTEAFF

J gene: TRBJ1-5
clone size: .
V gene: TRBV7-9
CDR3 protein: CASSWDRAQPQHF

J gene: TRBJ2-2
clone size: .
V gene: TRBV10-3
CDR3 protein: CAISEDSNTGELFF

J gene: TRBJ2-1
clone size: .
V gene: TRBV18
CDR3 protein: CASSPSGLAINEQFF

J gene: TRBJ1-2
clone size: once
V gene: TRBV7-9
CDR3 protein: CASRSDRSGVGGYTF

J gene: TRBJ1-5
clone size: .
V gene: TRBV27
CDR3 protein: CASSLSRTGSQPQHF